One T cell receptor beta chain is described in this entry. The junction departs from germline at one end; a sequencing error may be responsible. These data originate in a study of primary melanoma T cells and metastatic recurrence. Germline lookup yields CDR1 MNHGY and CDR2 SAAAGT. The CDR3 is 17 residues long. Sequencing was performed with immunoSEQ multiplex PCR; in TCRdb, only in-frame clones are kept and a portion is missing. The sample carries some 970 clones, more than 75% recorded once. Input material: melanoma tumor tissue. This rearrangement joins TRBV6-8 to TRBJ1-1; D gene ambiguous. The source of this sequence is a human donor with melanoma. The CDR3 loop is CASSYVALDQMNIEAFF. The CDR3 nucleotides read TGTGCCAGCAGTTACGTGGCTTTAGATCAAATGAACATTGAAGCTTTCTTT.